The 12 T cell receptor beta chains given below trace back to one sample, sequenced in a study of CD4 and CD8 cells across lung adenocarcinoma regions. From the PCR reads, TCRdb called clonotypes with MiXCR, one entry per CDR3 protein. This table has around 25,000 distinct CDR3 sequences, 40% to 50% appearing once. Source material: CD8+ T cells from the center of a lung tumor. The receptor set was obtained from a male donor with lung adenocarcinoma. The CD4 and CD8 labels of this study may be unreliable.

This clonotype occurred many times. The rearrangement uses TRBV12-3 or TRBV12-4 and TRBJ1-1; D is unclear. The CDR3 is 18 amino acids. V was clipped by 0 bases and J by 0 bases, with 17 bases between them. The CDR3 DNA sequence: TGTGCCAGCAGTTTAGCGCAGACGTTAGCGGGGATGAACACTGAAGCTTTCTTT. It translates to CASSLAQTLAGMNTEAFF.

Many counts were recorded for this clonotype. This chain links TRBV6-2 or TRBV6-3 with TRBJ2-3; D remains unclear. V was shortened by 4 bases and J by 3 bases, with 11 bases between the two germline ends. CDR3 length: 14 residues. Germline CDR1 MNHEY, CDR2 SVGEGT. Here the CDR3 reads CASSSGVGTDTQYF. For the CDR3, the DNA is TGTGCCAGCAGTTCGGGCGTCGGTACAGATACGCAGTATTTT.

Ten or more counts support this clonotype. The chain employs TRBV5-1 and TRBJ2-7; D uncertain. V lost 1 base and J 1 base, leaving 24 bases between the germline ends. The CDR3 loop spans 19 amino acids. Germline CDR1 reads SGHRS; CDR2 reads YFSETQ. The CDR3 sequence: CASSLRVSFGPGPSYEQYF. The CDR3, as DNA: TGCGCCAGCAGCTTGAGGGTTAGTTTTGGGCCAGGTCCGTCCTACGAGCAGTACTTC. The full variable domain, with the rest looked up from reference TRBV5-1 and TRBJ2-7, is KAGVTQTPRYLIKTRGQQVTLSCSPISGHRSVSWYQQTPGQGLQFLFEYFSETQRNKGNFPGRFSGRQFSNSRSEMNVSTLELGDSALYLCASSLRVSFGPGPSYEQYFGPGTRLTVT.

This clonotype was recorded many times. The chain uses TRBV27 and TRBJ1-2; D ambiguous. Trimming cost V 5 bases and J 4 bases, with 17 bases left between them. The CDR3 contains 15 residues. Germline V gene lookup returns CDR1 MNHEY and CDR2 SMNVEV (reference sequence). The CDR3 loop reads CASSDDPPTAYGYTF. The CDR3 region has the DNA TGTGCCAGCAGTGACGACCCCCCGACGGCCTATGGCTACACCTTC.

CDR3 sequence reads: CASSPIRTGGSYEQYF. For the CDR3, the DNA is TGTGCCAGCAGTCCCATCAGGACAGGGGGCAGCTACGAGCAGTACTTC. The rearrangement uses TRBV6-1 and TRBJ2-1; 11 positions match TRBD1. Gene TRBJ2-7 matches the end of the DNA better, so the J call may be wrong. The CDR3 loop spans 16 amino acids. Germline-derived CDR1 and CDR2 are MNHNS and SASEGT.

The chain couples TRBV6-1 to TRBJ2-5; TRBD1 matches 9 bases. In germline, CDR1 is MNHNS, CDR2 SASEGT. V lost 6 bases to trimming and J lost 9 bases; unmatched junction nucleotides: 2. This CDR3 is built from 11 residues. In nucleotides, the CDR3 is TGTGCCAGCAGGGGACAGGGTGCCCAGTACTTC. Residues: CASRGQGAQYF.

In the case of this clonotype: One end of the junction does not line up with germline, which may come from a read error. The V and J genes are TRBV6-1 and TRBJ2-5; D assignment may be TRBD1 or TRBD2 (5 bases each). This CDR3 contains 15 residues. The germline CDR1 and CDR2 sequences are MNHNS and SASEGT. This CDR3 reads CARGMGERDQETQYF. The DNA for the CDR3 is TGTGCCAGGGGCATGGGGGAGCGTGACCAAGAGACGCAGTACTTC.

The V and J genes are TRBV6-1 and TRBJ1-2; no clear D. The V and J ends lost 6 bases and 8 bases respectively, with 16 bases between them. The CDR3 has 13 amino acids. Germline lookup yields CDR1 MNHNS and CDR2 SASEGT. CDR3 DNA: TGTGCCAGCAGACAAGGGTCGGCGGGAGGCTACACCTTC. Its translation is CASRQGSAGGYTF.

This clonotype is judged medium-sized. The V gene is TRBV6-1, the J gene TRBJ2-2; 8 nucleotides agree with TRBD1. CDR3 length: 15 residues. Germline V gene lookup returns CDR1 MNHNS and CDR2 SASEGT. V shed 7 bases and J 5 bases; nucleotides not matched to a gene: 9. The CDR3 loop is CASTSDRGVTGELFF. The CDR3 DNA follows: TGTGCCAGCACAAGTGACAGGGGTGTTACCGGGGAGCTGTTTTTT.

In its sample, this clonotype was seen many times. The chain couples TRBV11-2 to TRBJ2-1; TRBD2 aligns across 11 bases. Germline-derived CDR1 and CDR2 are SGHAT and FQNNGV. The V gene end was trimmed by 3 bases and the J gene end by 6 bases; junction bases not matched to a gene: 7. The CDR3 totals 16 residues. CDR3 DNA: TGTGCCAGCAGCTTTGGGTTACTAGCGGGAGTCAATGAGCAGTTCTTC. It specifies CASSFGLLAGVNEQFF.

DNA for the CDR3: TGTGCCATCAGCCCCGGGAGTTGGGAGGGGGCCCAGTACTTC. Translating gives CAISPGSWEGAQYF. This chain connects TRBV10-3 to TRBJ2-5, with TRBD2 as a possible D gene (7 bases). Trimming took 6 bases from V and 9 from J, leaving 20 bases between them. Germline V CDR1 and CDR2: ENHRY, SYGVKD. The length of the CDR3 is 14 residues.

On this clonotype: At one end the junction does not follow the germline gene, possibly because of a read error. The chain joins TRBV6-1 to TRBJ2-3, with a weak D call TRBD2 (8 bases). This CDR3 spans 17 amino acids. The germline gives CDR1 MNHNS, CDR2 SASEGT. CDR3 in amino acids: CGSSEGLGGCDQDTQYF. The DNA of the CDR3 is TGTGGCAGCAGTGAGGGACTAGGGGGCTGTGACCAAGATACGCAGTATTTC.